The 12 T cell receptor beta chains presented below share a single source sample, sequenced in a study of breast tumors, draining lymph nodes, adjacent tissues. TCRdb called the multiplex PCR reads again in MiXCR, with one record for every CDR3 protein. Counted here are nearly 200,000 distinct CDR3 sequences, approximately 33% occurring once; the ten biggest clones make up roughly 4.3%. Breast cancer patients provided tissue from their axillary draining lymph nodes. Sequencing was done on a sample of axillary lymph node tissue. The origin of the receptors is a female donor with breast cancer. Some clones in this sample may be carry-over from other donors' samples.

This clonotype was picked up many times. In DNA form, the CDR3 reads TGTGCCAGCAGTATATCGCGACAGGATTTCTCCTACAATGAGCAGTTCTTC. It codes for CASSISRQDFSYNEQFF. The chain employs TRBV12-3 or TRBV12-4 and TRBJ2-1, with a weak D call TRBD1 (6 bases). This CDR3 spans 17 amino acids. V lost 5 bases and J lost 0, with 17 bases in between.

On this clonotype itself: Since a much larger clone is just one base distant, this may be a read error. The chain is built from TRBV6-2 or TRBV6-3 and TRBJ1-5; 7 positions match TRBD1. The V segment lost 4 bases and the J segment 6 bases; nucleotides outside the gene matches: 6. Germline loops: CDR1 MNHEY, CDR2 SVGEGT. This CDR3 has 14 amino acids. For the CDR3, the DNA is TGTGCCAGCAGTTGGACAGGTGGGGGTCAGCCCCAGCATTTT. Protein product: CASSWTGGGQPQHF.

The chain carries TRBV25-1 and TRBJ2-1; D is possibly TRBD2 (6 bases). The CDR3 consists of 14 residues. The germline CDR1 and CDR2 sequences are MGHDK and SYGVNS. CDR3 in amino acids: CARDPREKDNEQFF. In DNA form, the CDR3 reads TGTGCTAGAGACCCCCGGGAGAAAGACAATGAGCAGTTCTTC.

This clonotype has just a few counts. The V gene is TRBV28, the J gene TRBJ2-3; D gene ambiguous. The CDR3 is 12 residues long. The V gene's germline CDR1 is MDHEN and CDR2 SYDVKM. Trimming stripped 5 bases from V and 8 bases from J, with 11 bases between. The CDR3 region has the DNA TGTGCCAGCAGTCCCCTGCCCCGTACGCAGTATTTT. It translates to CASSPLPRTQYF.

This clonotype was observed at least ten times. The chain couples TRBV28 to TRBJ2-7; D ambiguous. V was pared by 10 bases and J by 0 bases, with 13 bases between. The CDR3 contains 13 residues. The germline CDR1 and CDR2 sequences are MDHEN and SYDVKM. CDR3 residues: CATQTRLSYEQYF. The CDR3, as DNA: TGTGCCACCCAAACGAGGCTCTCCTACGAGCAGTACTTC.

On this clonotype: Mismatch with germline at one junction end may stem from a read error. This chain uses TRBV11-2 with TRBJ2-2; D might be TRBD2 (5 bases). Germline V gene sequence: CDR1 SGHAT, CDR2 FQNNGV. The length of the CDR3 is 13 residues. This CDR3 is CASSDTMTGELLF. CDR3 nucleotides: TGTGCCAGCAGCGACACAATGACCGGGGAGCTGCTTTTT.

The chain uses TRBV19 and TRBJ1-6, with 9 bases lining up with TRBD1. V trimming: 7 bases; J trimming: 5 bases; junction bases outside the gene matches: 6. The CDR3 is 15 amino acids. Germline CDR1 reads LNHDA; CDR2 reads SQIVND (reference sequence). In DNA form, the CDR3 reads TGTGCCAGTAACCAGGGACAGGGTCATAATTCACCCCTCCACTTT. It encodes CASNQGQGHNSPLHF. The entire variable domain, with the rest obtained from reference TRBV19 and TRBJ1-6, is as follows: DGGITQSPKYLFRKEGQNVTLSCEQNLNHDAMYWYRQDPGQGLRLIYYSQIVNDFQKGDIAEGYSVSREKKESFPLTVTSAQKNPTAFYLCASNQGQGHNSPLHFGNGTRLTVT.

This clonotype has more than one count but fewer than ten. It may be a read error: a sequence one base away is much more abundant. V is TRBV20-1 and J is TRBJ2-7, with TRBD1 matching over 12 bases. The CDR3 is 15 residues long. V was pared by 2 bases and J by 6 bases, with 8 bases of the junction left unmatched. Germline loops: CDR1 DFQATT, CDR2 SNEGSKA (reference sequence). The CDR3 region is CSARPGTGGPCEQYF. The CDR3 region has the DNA TGCAGTGCTAGACCCGGGACAGGGGGCCCCTGCGAGCAGTACTTC.

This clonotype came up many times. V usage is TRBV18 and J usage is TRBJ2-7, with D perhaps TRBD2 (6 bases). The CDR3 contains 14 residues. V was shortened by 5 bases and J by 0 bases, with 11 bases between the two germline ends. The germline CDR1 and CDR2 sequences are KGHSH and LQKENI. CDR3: CASSKGTDSYEQYF. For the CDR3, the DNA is TGTGCCAGCTCAAAGGGGACTGACTCCTACGAGCAGTACTTC.

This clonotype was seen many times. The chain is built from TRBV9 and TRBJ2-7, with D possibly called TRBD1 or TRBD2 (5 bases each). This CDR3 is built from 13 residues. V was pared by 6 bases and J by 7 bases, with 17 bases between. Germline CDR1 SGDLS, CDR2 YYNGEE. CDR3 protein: CASTPLGTGEQYF. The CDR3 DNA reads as TGTGCCAGCACCCCATTGGGGACGGGGGAGCAGTACTTC.

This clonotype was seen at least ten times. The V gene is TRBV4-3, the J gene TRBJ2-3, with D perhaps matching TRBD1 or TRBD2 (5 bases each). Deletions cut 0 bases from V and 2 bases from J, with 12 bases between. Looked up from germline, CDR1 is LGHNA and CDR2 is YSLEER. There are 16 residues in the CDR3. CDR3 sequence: CASSQDRDRNTDTQYF. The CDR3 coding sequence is TGCGCCAGCAGCCAAGATAGGGACCGCAACACAGATACGCAGTATTTT.

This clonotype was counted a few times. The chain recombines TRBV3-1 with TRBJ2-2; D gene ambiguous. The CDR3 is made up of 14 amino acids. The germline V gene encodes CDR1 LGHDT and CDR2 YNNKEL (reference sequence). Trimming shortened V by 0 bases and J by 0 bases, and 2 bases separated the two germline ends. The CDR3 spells CASSQEANTGELFF. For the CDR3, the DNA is TGTGCCAGCAGCCAAGAGGCGAACACCGGGGAGCTGTTTTTT.